The sequence of this T cell receptor beta chain was determined in a study of blood T cell repertoires in COVID-19. Study in general: The United States, Italy and Spain were the sources of the acute and convalescent COVID-19 samples. The analysed material was cDNA or gDNA that came from T cells, B-cell-depleted T cells, or PBMCs.

Sequencing was performed with immunoSEQ multiplex PCR; in TCRdb, only in-frame clones are kept and a portion is missing. The sample shows approximately 160,000 clones, around 74% of them seen only once. This clone was detected once. The germline V gene encodes CDR1 SNHLY and CDR2 FYNNEI. Trimming removed 8 bases at V and 6 bases at J, with 20 bases between. This CDR3 is 14 amino acids long. V usage is TRBV2 and J usage is TRBJ2-7; tentative D call: TRBD1 (6 bases). Sequencing input: peripheral blood. The receptor comes from a man between 65 and 85 years old with acute or convalescent COVID-19. This chain's CDR3 is CASLPLQGRSEQYF. CDR3 coding DNA: TGTGCCAGCTTACCCCTACAGGGTCGGAGCGAGCAGTACTTC.